This is a list of T cell receptor beta chains from one sample in a study of blood T cell repertoires in COVID-19. The assay was immunoSEQ multiplex PCR, and TCRdb's table has in-frame clones only and misses some. Of roughly 59,000 clones in the sample, approximately 80% are singletons; the top ten hold more than 8%. The sample consisted of peripheral blood. All receptors derive from a human donor in a cohort sampled during active COVID-19. Each CDR3 is given with its conserved first and last residue. Fields, in order: D gene, V gene, J gene, clone size, CDR3 protein, CDR3 DNA. The D gene is left open where the match is weak. Size is omitted from some rows. Given values are once, few, many or a class for expanded clones.

TRBD2	TRBV27	TRBJ2-1	.	CASRSGRYDEQFF	TGTGCCAGCAGAAGCGGGAGGTACGATGAGCAGTTCTTC
TRBD1	TRBV19	TRBJ2-2	.	CASSRSGGGGELFF	TGTGCCAGTAGTAGGTCAGGGGGCGGCGGGGAGCTGTTTTTT
TRBD2	TRBV5-6	TRBJ2-1	.	CASSLAGLAGANEQFF	TGTGCCAGCAGCTTGGCCGGACTAGCGGGAGCCAATGAGCAGTTCTTC
TRBD2	TRBV7-2	TRBJ2-7	.	CASSLASGSVYEQYF	TGTGCCAGCAGCTTGGCTAGCGGGAGCGTCTACGAGCAGTACTTC
TRBD1	TRBV18	TRBJ1-1	once	CASSPSTGSYPEAFF	TGTGCCAGCTCACCCTCGACAGGGTCGTATCCTGAAGCTTTCTTT
TRBD2	TRBV2	TRBJ2-5	.	CASSGLAGQETQYF	TGTGCCAGCAGTGGATTAGCGGGTCAAGAGACCCAGTACTTC
TRBD2	TRBV30	TRBJ2-3	.	CAWGWGLAGPPATQYF	TGTGCCTGGGGCTGGGGACTAGCGGGACCTCCAGCTACGCAGTATTTT
TRBD1	TRBV29-1	TRBJ2-3	.	CGKTGQTDTQYF	TGCGGCAAGACAGGGCAGACAGATACGCAGTATTTT
TRBD1	TRBV5-4	TRBJ2-6	.	CASSPRATGAGANVLTF	TGTGCCAGCAGCCCACGGGCAACAGGGGCTGGGGCCAACGTCCTGACTTTC
.	TRBV28	TRBJ2-7	.	CASRAGVEQYF	TGTGCCAGCAGGGCGGGCGTCGAGCAGTACTTC
.	TRBV7-9	TRBJ2-3	.	CASSLGPEGTDTQYF	TGTGCCAGCAGCTTGGGACCGGAGGGAACAGATACGCAGTATTTT
TRBD1	TRBV19	TRBJ1-2	.	CASSIGQGFYGYTF	TGTGCCAGTAGTATTGGACAGGGCTTCTATGGCTACACCTTC
TRBD2	TRBV28	TRBJ2-2	.	CASSLTSGKLNTGELFF	TGTGCCAGCAGTTTGACTAGCGGGAAATTGAACACCGGGGAGCTGTTTTTT
TRBD2	TRBV7-7	TRBJ2-1	.	CASSPLISGSSYNEQFF	TGTGCCAGCAGCCCGCTTATAAGCGGGAGCTCCTACAATGAGCAGTTCTTC
TRBD1	TRBV14	TRBJ2-2	.	CASSQWTGVNTGELFF	TGTGCCAGCAGCCAATGGACAGGGGTCAACACCGGGGAGCTGTTTTTT
TRBD1	TRBV18	TRBJ1-5	.	CASSPTTGNSNQPQHF	TGTGCCAGCTCACCTACGACAGGGAATAGCAATCAGCCCCAGCATTTT
.	TRBV20-1	TRBJ2-3	.	CSASFAGNTDTQYF	TGCAGTGCTAGTTTTGCTGGCAACACAGATACGCAGTATTTT
TRBD1	TRBV7-7	TRBJ2-5	.	CASSSGTGGQETQYF	TGTGCCAGCAGCTCGGGGACAGGGGGCCAAGAGACCCAGTACTTC
TRBD2	TRBV10-2	TRBJ2-3	.	CASRSTSGSADTQYF	TGCGCCAGCAGGAGTACTAGCGGGAGTGCAGATACGCAGTATTTT
.	TRBV24-1	TRBJ2-5	once	CATSESVQETQYF	TGTGCCACCAGTGAATCCGTTCAAGAGACCCAGTACTTC
.	TRBV7-9	TRBJ1-2	few	CASSLGSGYTF	TGTGCCAGCAGCTTAGGGAGCGGCTACACCTTC
TRBD2	TRBV5-1	TRBJ2-1	.	CASSLVTSGNNEQFF	TGCGCCAGCAGCTTGGTCACTAGCGGCAACAATGAGCAGTTCTTC
TRBD2	TRBV7-2	TRBJ2-1	.	CASSSGLASYNEQFF	TGTGCCAGCAGCTCGGGACTAGCGTCCTACAATGAGCAGTTCTTC
.	TRBV27	TRBJ2-4	.	CASSLEGPGLGKNIQYF	TGTGCCAGCAGTTTGGAGGGGCCGGGATTGGGCAAAAACATTCAGTACTTC
.	TRBV5-4	TRBJ1-5	few	CASPFYPQHF	TGTGCCAGCCCGTTTTATCCCCAGCATTTT
.	TRBV6-6	TRBJ1-3	.	CASSPPNDRWGNTIYF	TGTGCCAGCAGTCCCCCAAATGACAGGTGGGGAAACACCATATATTTT